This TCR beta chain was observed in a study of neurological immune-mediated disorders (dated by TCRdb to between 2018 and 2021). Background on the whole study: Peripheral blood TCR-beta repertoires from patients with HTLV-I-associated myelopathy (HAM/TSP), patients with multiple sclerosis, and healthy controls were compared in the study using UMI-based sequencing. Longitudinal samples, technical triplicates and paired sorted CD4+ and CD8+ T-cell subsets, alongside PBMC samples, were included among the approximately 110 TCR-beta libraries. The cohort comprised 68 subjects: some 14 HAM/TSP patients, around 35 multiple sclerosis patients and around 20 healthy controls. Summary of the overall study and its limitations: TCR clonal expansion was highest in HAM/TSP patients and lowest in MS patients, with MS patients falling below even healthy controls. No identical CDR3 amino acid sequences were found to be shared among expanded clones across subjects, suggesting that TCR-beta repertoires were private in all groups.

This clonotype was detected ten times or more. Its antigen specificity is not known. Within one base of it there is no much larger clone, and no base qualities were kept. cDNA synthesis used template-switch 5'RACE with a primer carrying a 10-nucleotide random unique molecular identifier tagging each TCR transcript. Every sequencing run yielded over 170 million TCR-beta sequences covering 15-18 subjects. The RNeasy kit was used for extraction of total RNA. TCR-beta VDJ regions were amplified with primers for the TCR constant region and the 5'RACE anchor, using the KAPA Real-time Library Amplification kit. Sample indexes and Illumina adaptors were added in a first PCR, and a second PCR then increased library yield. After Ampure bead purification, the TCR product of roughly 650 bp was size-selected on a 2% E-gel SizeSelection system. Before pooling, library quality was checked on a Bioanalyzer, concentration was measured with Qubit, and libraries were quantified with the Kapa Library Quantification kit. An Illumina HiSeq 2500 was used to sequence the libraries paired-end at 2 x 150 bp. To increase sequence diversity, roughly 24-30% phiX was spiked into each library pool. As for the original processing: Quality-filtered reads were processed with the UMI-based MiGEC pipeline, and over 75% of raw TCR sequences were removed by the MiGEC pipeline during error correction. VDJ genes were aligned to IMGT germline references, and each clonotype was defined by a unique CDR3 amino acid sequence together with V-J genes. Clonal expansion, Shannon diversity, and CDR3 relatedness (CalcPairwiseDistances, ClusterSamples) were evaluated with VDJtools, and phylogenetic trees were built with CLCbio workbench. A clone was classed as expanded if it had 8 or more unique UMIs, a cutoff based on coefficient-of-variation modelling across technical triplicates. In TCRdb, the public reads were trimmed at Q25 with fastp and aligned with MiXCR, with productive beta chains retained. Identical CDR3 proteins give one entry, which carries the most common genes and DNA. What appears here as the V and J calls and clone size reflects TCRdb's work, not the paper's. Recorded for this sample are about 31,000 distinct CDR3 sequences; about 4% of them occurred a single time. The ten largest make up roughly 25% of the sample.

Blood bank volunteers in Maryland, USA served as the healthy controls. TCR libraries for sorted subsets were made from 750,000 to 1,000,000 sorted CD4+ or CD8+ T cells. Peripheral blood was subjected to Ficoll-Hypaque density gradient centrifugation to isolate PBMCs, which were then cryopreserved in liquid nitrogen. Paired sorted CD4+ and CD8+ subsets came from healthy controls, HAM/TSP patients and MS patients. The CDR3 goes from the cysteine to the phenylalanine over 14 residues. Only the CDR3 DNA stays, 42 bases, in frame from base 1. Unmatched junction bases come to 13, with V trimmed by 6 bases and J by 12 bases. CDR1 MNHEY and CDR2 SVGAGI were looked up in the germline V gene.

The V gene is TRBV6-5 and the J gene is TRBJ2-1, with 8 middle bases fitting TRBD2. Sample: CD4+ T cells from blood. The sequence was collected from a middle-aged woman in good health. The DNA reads TGTGCCAGCAGCGAAAATATACCCGGGACTAGGCAGTTCTTC. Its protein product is CASSENIPGTRQFF.